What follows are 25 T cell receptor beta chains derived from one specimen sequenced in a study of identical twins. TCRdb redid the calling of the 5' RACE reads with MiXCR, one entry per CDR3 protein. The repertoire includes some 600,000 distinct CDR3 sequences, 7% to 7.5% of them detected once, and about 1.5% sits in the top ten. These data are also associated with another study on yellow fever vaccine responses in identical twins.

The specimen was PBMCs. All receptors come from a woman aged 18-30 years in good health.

The CDR3 DNA is TGTGCCAGCAGTCGAACAGGGGGGACAGGGTATATGGCTTTCTTT. Residues: CASSRTGGTGYMAFF. The rearrangement links TRBV5-5 to TRBJ1-1, with 9 bases lining up with TRBD1. V was pared by 5 bases and J by 11 bases, with 16 bases of the junction left unmatched. Germline V gene data show CDR1 as SGHKS and CDR2 as YYEKEE (reference sequence). The CDR3 runs 15 residues. Together with reference TRBV5-5 and TRBJ1-1, the CDR3 gives the full variable domain: DAGVTQSPTHLIKTRGQQVTLRCSPISGHKSVSWYQQVLGQGPQFIFQYYEKEERGRGNFPDRFSARQFPNYSSELNVNALLLGDSALYLCASSRTGGTGYMAFFGQGTRLTVV.

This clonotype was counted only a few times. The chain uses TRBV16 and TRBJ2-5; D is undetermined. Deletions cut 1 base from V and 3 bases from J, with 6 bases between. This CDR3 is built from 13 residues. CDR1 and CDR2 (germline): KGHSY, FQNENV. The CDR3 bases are TGTGCCAGCAGCCAATTGGGGAAAGAGACCCAGTACTTC. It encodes CASSQLGKETQYF.

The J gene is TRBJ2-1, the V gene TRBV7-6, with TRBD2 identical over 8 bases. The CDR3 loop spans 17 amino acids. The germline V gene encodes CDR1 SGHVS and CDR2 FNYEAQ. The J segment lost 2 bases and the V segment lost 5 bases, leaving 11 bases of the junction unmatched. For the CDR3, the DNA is TGTGCCAGCAGCCCTAAACCCGGGGGGGCCGCCTACAATGAGCAGTTCTTC. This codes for CASSPKPGGAAYNEQFF. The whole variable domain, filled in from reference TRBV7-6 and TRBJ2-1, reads GAGVSQSPRYKVTKRGQDVALRCDPISGHVSLYWYRQALGQGPEFLTYFNYEAQQDKSGLPNDRFSAERPEGSISTLTIQRTEQRDSAMYRCASSPKPGGAAYNEQFFGPGTRLTVL.

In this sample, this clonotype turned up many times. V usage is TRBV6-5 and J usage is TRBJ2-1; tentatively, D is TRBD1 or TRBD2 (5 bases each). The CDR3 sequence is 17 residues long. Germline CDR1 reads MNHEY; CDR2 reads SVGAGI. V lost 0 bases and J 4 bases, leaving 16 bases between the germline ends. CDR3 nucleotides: TGTGCCAGCAGTTACTCCCCGGGTGGGGGTTTATACAATGAGCAGTTCTTC. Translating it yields CASSYSPGGGLYNEQFF.

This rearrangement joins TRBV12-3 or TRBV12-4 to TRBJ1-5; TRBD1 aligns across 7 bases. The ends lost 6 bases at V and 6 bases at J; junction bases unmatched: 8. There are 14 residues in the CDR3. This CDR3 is CASRSSTGIQPQHF. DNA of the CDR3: TGTGCCAGCAGATCCTCGACAGGGATTCAGCCCCAGCATTTT.

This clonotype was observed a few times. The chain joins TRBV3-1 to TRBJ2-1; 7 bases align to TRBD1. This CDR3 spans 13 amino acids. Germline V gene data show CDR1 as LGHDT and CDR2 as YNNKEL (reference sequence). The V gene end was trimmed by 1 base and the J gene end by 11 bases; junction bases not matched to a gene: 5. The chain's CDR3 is CASSQGTGPKQFF. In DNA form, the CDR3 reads TGTGCCAGCAGCCAAGGGACAGGCCCTAAGCAGTTCTTC.

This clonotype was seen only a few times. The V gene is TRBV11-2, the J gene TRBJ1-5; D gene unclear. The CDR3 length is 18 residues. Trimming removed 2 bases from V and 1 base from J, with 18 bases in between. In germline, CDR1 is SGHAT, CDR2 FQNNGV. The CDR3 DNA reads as TGTGCCAGCAGCTTACTTTCCCCGGGAGTGGGGAGCAATCAGCCCCAGCATTTT. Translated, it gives CASSLLSPGVGSNQPQHF.

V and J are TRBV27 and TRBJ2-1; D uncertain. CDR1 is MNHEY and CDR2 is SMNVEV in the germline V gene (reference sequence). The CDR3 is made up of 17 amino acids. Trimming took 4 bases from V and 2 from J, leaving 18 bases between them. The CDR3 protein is CASSSLPRSGAYNEQFF. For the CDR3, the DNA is TGTGCCAGCAGTTCACTCCCTAGGAGTGGTGCCTACAATGAGCAGTTCTTC.

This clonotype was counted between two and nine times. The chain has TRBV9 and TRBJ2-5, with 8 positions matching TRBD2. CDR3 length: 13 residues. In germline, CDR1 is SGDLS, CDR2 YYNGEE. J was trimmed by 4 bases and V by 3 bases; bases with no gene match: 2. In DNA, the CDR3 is TGTGCCAGCAGCGCAACTAGCGGAGAGACCCAGTACTTC. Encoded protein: CASSATSGETQYF.

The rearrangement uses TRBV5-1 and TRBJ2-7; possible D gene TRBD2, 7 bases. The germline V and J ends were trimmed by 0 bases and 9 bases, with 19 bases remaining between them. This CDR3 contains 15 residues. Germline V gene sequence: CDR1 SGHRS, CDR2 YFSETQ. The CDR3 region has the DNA TGCGCCAGCAGCTTGGGGGGAGCGGCGGCGGGGGCGCAGTACTTC. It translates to CASSLGGAAAGAQYF.

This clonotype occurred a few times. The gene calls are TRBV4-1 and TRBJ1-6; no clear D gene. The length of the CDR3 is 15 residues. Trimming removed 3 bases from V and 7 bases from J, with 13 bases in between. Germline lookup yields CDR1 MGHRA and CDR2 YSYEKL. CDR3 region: CASSHPDGENSPLHF. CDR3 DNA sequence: TGCGCCAGCAGCCATCCCGACGGTGAAAATTCACCCCTCCACTTT.

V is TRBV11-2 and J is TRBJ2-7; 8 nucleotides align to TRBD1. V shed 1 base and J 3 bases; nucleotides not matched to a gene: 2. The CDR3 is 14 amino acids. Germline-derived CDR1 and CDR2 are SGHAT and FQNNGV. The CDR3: CASSLGDRYYEQYV. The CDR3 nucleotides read TGTGCCAGCAGCTTAGGGGACAGGTACTACGAGCAGTACGTC.

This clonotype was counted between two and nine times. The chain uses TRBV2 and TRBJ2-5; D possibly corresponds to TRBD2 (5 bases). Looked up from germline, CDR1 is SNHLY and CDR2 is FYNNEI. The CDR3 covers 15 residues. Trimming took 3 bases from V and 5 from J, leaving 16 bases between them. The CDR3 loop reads CASSDPSLNAETQYF. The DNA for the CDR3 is TGTGCCAGCAGTGACCCTAGCTTGAATGCGGAGACCCAGTACTTC. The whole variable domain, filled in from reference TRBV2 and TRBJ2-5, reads EPEVTQTPSHQVTQMGQEVILRCVPISNHLYFYWYRQILGQKVEFLVSFYNNEISEKSEIFDDQFSVERPDGSNFTLKIRSTKLEDSAMYFCASSDPSLNAETQYFGPGTRLLVL.

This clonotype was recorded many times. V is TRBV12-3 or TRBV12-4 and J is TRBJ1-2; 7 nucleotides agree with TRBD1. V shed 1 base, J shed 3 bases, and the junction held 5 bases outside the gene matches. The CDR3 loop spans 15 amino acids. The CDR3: CASSLETGLDYGYTF. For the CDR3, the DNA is TGTGCCAGCAGTTTAGAGACAGGGTTGGACTATGGCTACACCTTC.

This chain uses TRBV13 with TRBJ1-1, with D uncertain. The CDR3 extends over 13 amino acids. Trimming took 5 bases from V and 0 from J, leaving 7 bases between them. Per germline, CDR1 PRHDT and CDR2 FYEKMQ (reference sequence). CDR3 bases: TGTGCCAGCAGCCCTACCATGAACACTGAAGCTTTCTTT. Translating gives CASSPTMNTEAFF.

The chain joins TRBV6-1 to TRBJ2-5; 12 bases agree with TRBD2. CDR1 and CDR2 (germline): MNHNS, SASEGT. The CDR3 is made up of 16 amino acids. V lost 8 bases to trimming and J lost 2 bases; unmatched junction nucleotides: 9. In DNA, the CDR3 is TGTGCCAGCCTTCCCCGGACTAGCGGGGTTCAAGAGACCCAGTACTTC. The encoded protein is CASLPRTSGVQETQYF.

The CDR3 nucleotides read TGTGCCATCAGTGAGTCTGGGTGGACTCGGTCCTACAATGAGCAGTTCTTC. This translates into CAISESGWTRSYNEQFF. The J gene is TRBJ2-1, the V gene TRBV10-3; weak D call: TRBD2 (5 bases). Trimming pared 0 bases from V and 1 base from J, leaving 13 bases between. Per germline, CDR1 ENHRY and CDR2 SYGVKD. CDR3 size: 17 residues.

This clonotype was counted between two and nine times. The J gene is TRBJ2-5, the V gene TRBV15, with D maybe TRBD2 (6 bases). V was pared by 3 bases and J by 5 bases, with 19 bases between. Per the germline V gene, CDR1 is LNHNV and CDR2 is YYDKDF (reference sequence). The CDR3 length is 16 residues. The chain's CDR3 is CATSRSGSRHGETQYF. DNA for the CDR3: TGTGCCACCAGCAGGAGCGGGTCCAGGCACGGGGAGACCCAGTACTTC.

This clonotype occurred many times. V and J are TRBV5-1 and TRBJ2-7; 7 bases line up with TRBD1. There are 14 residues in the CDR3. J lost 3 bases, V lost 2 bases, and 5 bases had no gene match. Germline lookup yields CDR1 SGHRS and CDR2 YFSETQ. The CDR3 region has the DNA TGCGCCAGCAGCTTAGGGGGACAGATCTACGAGCAGTACTTC. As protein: CASSLGGQIYEQYF.

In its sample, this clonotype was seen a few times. CDR3 loop: CASSPGQATTSTDTQYF. The CDR3 DNA is TGTGCCAGCAGCCCGGGACAGGCGACTACTAGCACAGATACGCAGTATTTT. V usage is TRBV7-8 and J usage is TRBJ2-3; 8 nucleotides align to TRBD1. Per germline, CDR1 SGHVS and CDR2 FQNEAQ. V lost 5 bases and J lost 0; bases outside the gene matches: 10. The CDR3 contains 17 residues.

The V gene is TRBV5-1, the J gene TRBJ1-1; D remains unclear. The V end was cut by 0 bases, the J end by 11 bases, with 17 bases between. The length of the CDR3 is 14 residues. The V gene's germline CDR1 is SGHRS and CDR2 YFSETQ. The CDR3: CASSLATAQGSAFF. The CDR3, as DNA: TGCGCCAGCAGCTTGGCCACCGCCCAAGGCTCGGCTTTCTTT.

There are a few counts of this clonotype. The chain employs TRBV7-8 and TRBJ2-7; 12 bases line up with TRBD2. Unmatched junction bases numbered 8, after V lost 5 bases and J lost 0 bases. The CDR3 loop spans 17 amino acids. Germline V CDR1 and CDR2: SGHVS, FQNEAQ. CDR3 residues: CASSQTSGGASSYEQYV. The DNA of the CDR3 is TGTGCCAGCAGCCAGACTAGCGGGGGCGCCAGCTCCTACGAGCAGTACGTC.

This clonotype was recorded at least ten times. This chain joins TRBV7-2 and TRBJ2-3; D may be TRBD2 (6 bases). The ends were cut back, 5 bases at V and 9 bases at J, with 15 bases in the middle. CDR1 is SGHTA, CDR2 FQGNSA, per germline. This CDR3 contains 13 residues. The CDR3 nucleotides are TGTGCCAGCAGCGTAGAATGGACTAAGACGCAGTATTTT. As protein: CASSVEWTKTQYF.

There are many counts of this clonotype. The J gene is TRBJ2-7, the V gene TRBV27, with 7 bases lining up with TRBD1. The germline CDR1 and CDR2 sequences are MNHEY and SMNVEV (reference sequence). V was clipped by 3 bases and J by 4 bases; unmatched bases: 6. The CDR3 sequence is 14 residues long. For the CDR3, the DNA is TGTGCCAGCAGTTTGTCCCGGGACAGTTACGAGCAGTACTTC. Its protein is CASSLSRDSYEQYF.

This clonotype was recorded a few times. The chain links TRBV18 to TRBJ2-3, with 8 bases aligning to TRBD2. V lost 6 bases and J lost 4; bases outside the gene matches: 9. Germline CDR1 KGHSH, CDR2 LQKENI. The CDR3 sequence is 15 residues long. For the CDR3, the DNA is TGTGCCAGCTCCCCCAACGGGGGGGGATCAGATACGCAGTATTTT. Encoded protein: CASSPNGGGSDTQYF.